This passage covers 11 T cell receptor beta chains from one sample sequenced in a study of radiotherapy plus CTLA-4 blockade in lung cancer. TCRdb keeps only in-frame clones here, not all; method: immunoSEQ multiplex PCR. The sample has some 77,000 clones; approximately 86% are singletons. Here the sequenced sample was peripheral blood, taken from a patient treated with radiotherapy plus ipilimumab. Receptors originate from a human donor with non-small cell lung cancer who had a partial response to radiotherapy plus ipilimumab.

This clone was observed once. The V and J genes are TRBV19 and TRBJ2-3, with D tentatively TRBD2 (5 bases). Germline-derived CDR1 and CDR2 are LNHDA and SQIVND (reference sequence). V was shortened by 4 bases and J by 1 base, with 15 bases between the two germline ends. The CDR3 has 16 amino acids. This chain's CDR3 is CASSTAGRARTDTQYF. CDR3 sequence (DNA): TGTGCCAGTAGTACGGCTGGGCGGGCACGCACAGATACGCAGTATTTT.

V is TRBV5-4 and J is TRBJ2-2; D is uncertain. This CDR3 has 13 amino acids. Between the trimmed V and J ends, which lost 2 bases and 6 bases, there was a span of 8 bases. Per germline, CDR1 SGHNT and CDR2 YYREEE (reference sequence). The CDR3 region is CASSLLAAGELFF. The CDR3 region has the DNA TGTGCCAGCAGCTTATTGGCAGCCGGGGAGCTGTTTTTT.

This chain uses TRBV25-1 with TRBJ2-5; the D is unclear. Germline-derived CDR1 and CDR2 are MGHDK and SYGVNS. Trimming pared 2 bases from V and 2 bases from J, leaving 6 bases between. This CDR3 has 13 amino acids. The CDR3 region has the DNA TGTGCCAGCAGTGAAGTCAAACAAGAGACCCAGTACTTC. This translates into CASSEVKQETQYF.

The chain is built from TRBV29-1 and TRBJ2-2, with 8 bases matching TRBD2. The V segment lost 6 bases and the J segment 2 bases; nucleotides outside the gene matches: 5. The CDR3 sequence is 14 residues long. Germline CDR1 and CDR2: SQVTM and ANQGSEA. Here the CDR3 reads CSVAGTSNTGELFF. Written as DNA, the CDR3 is TGCAGCGTGGCCGGGACTAGTAACACCGGGGAGCTGTTTTTT.

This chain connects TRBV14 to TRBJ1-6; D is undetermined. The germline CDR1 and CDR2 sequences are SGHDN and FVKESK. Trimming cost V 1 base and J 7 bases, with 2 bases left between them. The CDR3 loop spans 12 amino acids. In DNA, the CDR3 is TGTGCCAGCAGCCAAGCGAATTCACCCCTCCACTTT. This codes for CASSQANSPLHF.

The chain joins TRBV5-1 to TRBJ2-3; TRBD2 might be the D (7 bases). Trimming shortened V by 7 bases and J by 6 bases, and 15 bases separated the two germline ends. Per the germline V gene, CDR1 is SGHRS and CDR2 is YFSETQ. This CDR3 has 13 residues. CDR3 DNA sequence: TGCGCCAGCCACATCCCGGGGGGCGATACGCAGTATTTT. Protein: CASHIPGGDTQYF.

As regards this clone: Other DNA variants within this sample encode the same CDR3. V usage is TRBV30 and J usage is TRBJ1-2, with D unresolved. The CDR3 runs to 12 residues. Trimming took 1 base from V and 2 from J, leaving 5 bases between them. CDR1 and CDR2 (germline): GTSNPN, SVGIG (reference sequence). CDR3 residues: CAWSGANYGYTF. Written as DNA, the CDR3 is TGTGCCTGGAGTGGGGCGAACTATGGCTACACCTTC. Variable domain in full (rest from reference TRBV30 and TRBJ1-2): SQTIHQWPATLVQPVGSPLSLECTVEGTSNPNLYWYRQAAGRGLQLLFYSVGIGQISSEVPQNLSASRPQDRQFILSSKKLLLSDSGFYLCAWSGANYGYTFGSGTRLTVV.

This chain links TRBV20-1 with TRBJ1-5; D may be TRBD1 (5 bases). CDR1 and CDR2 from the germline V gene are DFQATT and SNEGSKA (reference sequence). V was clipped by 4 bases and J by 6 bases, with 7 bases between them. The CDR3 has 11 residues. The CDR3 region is CSATGGQPQHF. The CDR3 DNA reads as TGCAGTGCTACCGGGGGTCAGCCCCAGCATTTT.

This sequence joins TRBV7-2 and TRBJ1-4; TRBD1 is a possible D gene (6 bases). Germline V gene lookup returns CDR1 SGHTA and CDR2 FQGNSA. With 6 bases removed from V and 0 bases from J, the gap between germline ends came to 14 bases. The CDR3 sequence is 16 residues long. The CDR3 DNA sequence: TGTGCCAGCAGACGAACCTACAGGGCAACTAATGAAAAACTGTTTTTT. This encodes CASRRTYRATNEKLFF.

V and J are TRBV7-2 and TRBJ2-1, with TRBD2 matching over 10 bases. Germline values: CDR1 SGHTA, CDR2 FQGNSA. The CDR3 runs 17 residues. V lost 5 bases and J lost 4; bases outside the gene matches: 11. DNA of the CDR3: TGTGCCAGCAGCGATCGCAGGACTAGCGGAATATACAATGAGCAGTTCTTC. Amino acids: CASSDRRTSGIYNEQFF.

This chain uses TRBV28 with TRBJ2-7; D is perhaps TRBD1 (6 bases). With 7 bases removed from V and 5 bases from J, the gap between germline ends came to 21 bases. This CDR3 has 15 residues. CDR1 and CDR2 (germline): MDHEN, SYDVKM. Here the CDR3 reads CASTARGTGNHEQYF. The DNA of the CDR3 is TGTGCCAGCACCGCACGGGGTACAGGGAACCACGAGCAGTACTTC.